This TCR beta chain emerged from a study of T cell changes during pregnancy in multiple sclerosis. Profiled with immunoSEQ multiplex PCR; TCRdb holds only in-frame clones, not every one. The sample includes more than 55,000 clones, roughly 91% seen only once; the top ten take 1% to 1.5%. From germline, CDR1 is SGHAT and CDR2 FQDESV (reference sequence). The CDR3 totals 12 residues. With 2 bases removed from V and 11 bases from J, the gap between germline ends came to 12 bases. Sequencing used peripheral blood, obtained in the second trimester of pregnancy. This TCR was sampled from a female donor with multiple sclerosis, enrolled in a pregnancy study. The chain joins TRBV11-1 to TRBJ1-1, with D unclear. As DNA, the CDR3 is TGTGCCAGCAGCTTACCGGGTGTAACGGCTTTCTTT. This sequence encodes CASSLPGVTAFF.